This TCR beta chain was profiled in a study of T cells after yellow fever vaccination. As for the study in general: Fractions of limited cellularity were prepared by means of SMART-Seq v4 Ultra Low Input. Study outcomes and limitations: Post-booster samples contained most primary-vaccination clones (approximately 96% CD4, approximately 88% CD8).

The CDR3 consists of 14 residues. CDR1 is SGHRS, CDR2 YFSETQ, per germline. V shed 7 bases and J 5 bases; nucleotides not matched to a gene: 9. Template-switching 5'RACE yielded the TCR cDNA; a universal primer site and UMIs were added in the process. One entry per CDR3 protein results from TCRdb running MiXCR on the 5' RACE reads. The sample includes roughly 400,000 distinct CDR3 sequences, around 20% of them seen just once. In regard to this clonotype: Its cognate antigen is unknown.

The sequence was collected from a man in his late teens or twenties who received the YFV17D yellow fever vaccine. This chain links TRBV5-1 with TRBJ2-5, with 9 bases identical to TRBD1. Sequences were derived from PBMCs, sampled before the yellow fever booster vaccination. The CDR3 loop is CASGTGGAGETQYF. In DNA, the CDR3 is TGCGCCAGCGGCACAGGGGGCGCGGGGGAGACCCAGTACTTC.